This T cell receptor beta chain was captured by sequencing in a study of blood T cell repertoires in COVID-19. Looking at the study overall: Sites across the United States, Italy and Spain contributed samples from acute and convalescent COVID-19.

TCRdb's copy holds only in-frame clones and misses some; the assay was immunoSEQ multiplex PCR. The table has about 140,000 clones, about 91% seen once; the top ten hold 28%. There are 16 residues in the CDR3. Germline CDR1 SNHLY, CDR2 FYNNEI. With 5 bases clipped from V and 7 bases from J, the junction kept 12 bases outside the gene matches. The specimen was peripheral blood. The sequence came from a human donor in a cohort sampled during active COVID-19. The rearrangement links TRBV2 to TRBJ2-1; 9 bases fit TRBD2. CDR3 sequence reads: CASSPFSGGGGNEQFF. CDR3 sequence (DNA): TGTGCCAGCAGTCCATTTAGCGGGGGAGGAGGAAATGAGCAGTTCTTC. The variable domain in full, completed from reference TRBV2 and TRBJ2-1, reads EPEVTQTPSHQVTQMGQEVILRCVPISNHLYFYWYRQILGQKVEFLVSFYNNEISEKSEIFDDQFSVERPDGSNFTLKIRSTKLEDSAMYFCASSPFSGGGGNEQFFGPGTRLTVL.